The 28 T cell receptor beta chains in this list originate from one sample, sequenced in a study of cytomegalovirus exposure and HLA in healthy donors. Amplification used 60 Vbeta primers and 13 Jbeta primers. Sequencing was performed with immunoSEQ multiplex PCR; in TCRdb, only in-frame clones are kept and a portion is missing. The sample consists of approximately 150,000 clones, under 70% of them appearing once. What was sequenced was PBMCs. The source of these receptors is a man aged 25 to 45 in good health and CMV-seropositive.

The chain links TRBV28 to TRBJ1-1; TRBD1 matches at 7 bases. The germline V gene has CDR1 MDHEN and CDR2 SYDVKM. Trimming cost V 5 bases and J 4 bases; bases outside gene matches: 7. The CDR3 runs to 14 residues. The CDR3 protein is CASSQTGLGTEAFF. DNA of the CDR3: TGTGCCAGCAGTCAGACAGGGTTGGGCACTGAAGCTTTCTTT.

This clone was seen a few times. The chain combines TRBV4-1 with TRBJ1-2; no clear D. V lost 3 bases and J lost 1, with 6 bases in between. The germline gives CDR1 MGHRA, CDR2 YSYEKL. The CDR3 is 13 residues long. Here the CDR3 reads CASSQSLNYGYTF. The CDR3 DNA reads TGCGCCAGCAGCCAGTCACTTAACTATGGCTACACCTTC.

This clone was counted a few times. The V and J genes are TRBV4-1 and TRBJ1-1; D perhaps matches TRBD1 (6 bases). Trimming cost V 0 bases and J 1 base, with 15 bases left between them. The CDR3 loop spans 17 amino acids. Germline V gene lookup returns CDR1 MGHRA and CDR2 YSYEKL. CDR3 sequence reads: CASSQDNRLGANTEAFF. The CDR3 bases are TGCGCCAGCAGCCAAGATAATAGATTGGGGGCGAACACTGAAGCTTTCTTT.

The chain is built from TRBV6-5 and TRBJ2-7, with TRBD2 matching over 9 bases. There are 15 residues in the CDR3. The germline CDR1 and CDR2 sequences are MNHEY and SVGAGI. The V segment lost 7 bases and the J segment 2 bases; nucleotides outside the gene matches: 9. CDR3 sequence: CASTTLAGNPYEQYF. The DNA for the CDR3 is TGTGCCAGCACCACGCTAGCGGGGAATCCCTACGAGCAGTACTTC.

The chain has TRBV6-6 and TRBJ1-2; unclear D gene. The CDR3 covers 15 residues. Trimming pared 2 bases from V and 0 bases from J, leaving 10 bases between. In germline, CDR1 is MNHNY, CDR2 SVGAGI (reference sequence). CDR3 nucleotide sequence: TGTGCCAGCAGTTACCTCCAACGAGCTAACTATGGCTACACCTTC. Residues: CASSYLQRANYGYTF.

The V and J genes are TRBV18 and TRBJ1-2, with D possibly matching TRBD1 (6 bases). Germline V gene data show CDR1 as KGHSH and CDR2 as LQKENI. V was shortened by 2 bases and J by 6 bases, with 10 bases between the two germline ends. The CDR3 sequence is 13 residues long. CDR3 DNA: TGTGCCAGCTCACCAATGAGGACAGATGGCTACACCTTC. Residues: CASSPMRTDGYTF. The full variable domain, in which reference TRBV18 and TRBJ1-2 provide the parts outside the CDR3, is NAGVMQNPRHLVRRRGQEARLRCSPMKGHSHVYWYRQLPEEGLKFMVYLQKENIIDESGMPKERFSAEFPKEGPSILRIQQVVRGDSAAYFCASSPMRTDGYTFGSGTRLTVV.

This clone was seen a single time. The J gene is TRBJ2-3, the V gene TRBV5-1; 12 bases fit TRBD2. Germline V gives CDR1 SGHRS, CDR2 YFSETQ. V was clipped by 0 bases and J by 0 bases; unmatched bases: 2. The CDR3 sequence is 17 residues long. CDR3 sequence: CASSLGLAGVSTDTQYF. CDR3 bases: TGCGCCAGCAGCTTGGGACTAGCGGGAGTAAGCACAGATACGCAGTATTTT.

This clone came up a few times. The rearrangement joins TRBV12-5 to TRBJ2-3; maybe TRBD1 (6 bases). Trimming removed 2 bases at V and 5 bases at J, with 17 bases between. The CDR3 sequence is 16 residues long. CDR1 and CDR2 from the germline V gene are LGHNT and FRNRAP. Here the CDR3 reads CASGLPPGQGIDTQYF. Here the CDR3 DNA reads TGTGCTAGTGGTTTGCCCCCGGGTCAGGGGATAGATACGCAGTATTTT.

The count of this clone is one. The chain carries TRBV7-3 and TRBJ2-5, with D perhaps TRBD1 (5 bases). Germline V gene data show CDR1 as SGHTA and CDR2 as FQGTGA. Trimming cost V 2 bases and J 1 base, with 11 bases left between them. CDR3 length: 15 residues. CDR3 in amino acids: CASSLGAGLQETQYF. The DNA for the CDR3 is TGTGCCAGCAGCTTAGGGGCAGGCCTCCAAGAGACCCAGTACTTC.

J is TRBJ1-3 and V is TRBV4-1; D is unresolved. Germline lookup yields CDR1 MGHRA and CDR2 YSYEKL. The V end was cut by 2 bases, the J end by 4 bases, with 12 bases between. CDR3 size: 15 residues. Written as DNA, the CDR3 is TGCGCCAGCAGCCAATCAGCAATCGGGGGAAACACCATATATTTT. Encoded protein: CASSQSAIGGNTIYF.

This chain uses TRBV9 with TRBJ2-3, with TRBD1 matching over 9 bases. V gave up 0 bases and J gave up 4 bases; unmatched junction bases: 15. Germline V gene data show CDR1 as SGDLS and CDR2 as YYNGEE. The CDR3 is made up of 19 amino acids. CDR3 protein: CASSVATRGGTGSADTQYF. The CDR3 DNA is TGTGCCAGCAGCGTAGCTACGAGAGGAGGGACAGGGAGCGCAGATACGCAGTATTTT.

The CDR3 loop is CASSPRGGGISYEQYF. Written as DNA, the CDR3 is TGTGCCAGCAGCCCCAGGGGCGGGGGCATCTCCTACGAGCAGTACTTC. The V gene is TRBV7-9, the J gene TRBJ2-7; D is perhaps TRBD2 (7 bases). The ends were cut back, 5 bases at V and 0 bases at J, with 17 bases in the middle. This CDR3 spans 16 amino acids. Per germline, CDR1 SEHNR and CDR2 FQNEAQ (reference sequence). Full variable domain (rest looked up from reference TRBV7-9 and TRBJ2-7): DTGVSQNPRHKITKRGQNVTFRCDPISEHNRLYWYRQTLGQGPEFLTYFQNEAQLEKSRLLSDRFSAERPKGSFSTLEIQRTEQGDSAMYLCASSPRGGGISYEQYFGPGTRLTVT.

The V call is TRBV19, the J call TRBJ2-7, with unresolved D. Germline-derived CDR1 and CDR2 are LNHDA and SQIVND (reference sequence). The CDR3 contains 16 residues. V was trimmed by 5 bases and J by 6 bases, leaving 23 bases between them. The chain's CDR3 is CASSSTKASPKVEQYF. CDR3 sequence (DNA): TGTGCCAGTAGTTCCACAAAAGCTAGTCCCAAGGTCGAGCAGTACTTC.

This clone has only a few counts. This is likely an artifact of a read error, given a far larger clone one base away. The chain couples TRBV13 to TRBJ1-2; the D is unclear. Trimming left V 5 bases short and J 7 bases short, with 11 bases between. The CDR3 extends over 12 amino acids. The germline CDR1 and CDR2 sequences are PRHDT and FYEKMQ (reference sequence). The CDR3 coding sequence is TGTGCCAGCAGCGCCCCGACACTTGGCTACACCTTC. It yields the protein CASSAPTLGYTF.

The chain is built from TRBV21-1 and TRBJ2-1; whether TRBD2, the table's D call, matches the DNA was not checked. TRBV21-1 is classified as a pseudogene. The CDR3 consists of 16 residues. CDR3: CASSKARLADYNEQFF. The CDR3 nucleotides read TGTGCCAGCAGCAAAGCGAGACTAGCGGATTACAATGAGCAGTTCTTC.

The chain uses TRBV7-9 and TRBJ2-7; 7 nucleotides agree with TRBD1. The CDR3 loop spans 12 amino acids. Losses at the gene ends were 5 bases for V and 4 bases for J; bases not matched to a gene: 2. CDR1 and CDR2 (germline): SEHNR, FQNEAQ (reference sequence). In nucleotides, the CDR3 is TGTGCCAGCAGCAAACAGGGGTACGAGCAGTACTTC. This sequence encodes CASSKQGYEQYF.

The rearrangement uses TRBV28 and TRBJ1-1; D ambiguous. Trimming took off 1 base at V and 0 bases at J, with 9 bases between the two ends. CDR3 size: 15 residues. Germline V CDR1 and CDR2: MDHEN, SYDVKM. DNA for the CDR3: TGTGCCAGCAGTTTATTCGCAGACTTGAACACTGAAGCTTTCTTT. Residues: CASSLFADLNTEAFF.

V is TRBV6-4 and J is TRBJ2-3; tentative D call: TRBD1 (6 bases). V dropped 5 bases and J dropped 2 bases, with 14 bases sitting between them. CDR3 size: 15 residues. Germline CDR1 MRHNA, CDR2 SNTAGT. The CDR3 nucleotides are TGTGCCAGCAGTCGGACAGCCGGAACCACAGATACGCAGTATTTT. Its protein product is CASSRTAGTTDTQYF.

The genes are TRBV7-8 and TRBJ2-7, with a weak D call TRBD2 (6 bases). CDR3 length: 13 amino acids. Trimming cost V 5 bases and J 6 bases, with 14 bases left between them. In germline, CDR1 is SGHVS, CDR2 FQNEAQ. The CDR3 is CASSLTSGGEQYF. The CDR3, as DNA: TGTGCCAGCAGCCTAACCTCCGGGGGCGAGCAGTACTTC.

This sequence joins TRBV5-1 and TRBJ2-5, with unresolved D. The germline CDR1 and CDR2 sequences are SGHRS and YFSETQ. The CDR3 sequence is 13 residues long. V was shortened by 4 bases and J by 5 bases, with 12 bases between the two germline ends. This CDR3 reads CASSESVVETQYF. The CDR3 coding sequence is TGCGCCAGCAGCGAATCCGTAGTGGAGACCCAGTACTTC.

V usage is TRBV28 and J usage is TRBJ1-2; the match to TRBD1 covers 9 bases. This CDR3 is 16 amino acids long. Germline V gives CDR1 MDHEN, CDR2 SYDVKM. The V gene end was trimmed by 10 bases and the J gene end by 7 bases; junction bases not matched to a gene: 19. CDR3 sequence reads: CAIQSRGYRGHAGYTF. CDR3 DNA: TGTGCCATCCAGAGCCGGGGGTACAGGGGGCACGCTGGCTACACCTTC.

Only a few counts were recorded for this clone. The chain employs TRBV30 and TRBJ2-3; no reliable D call. In germline, CDR1 is GTSNPN, CDR2 SVGIG (reference sequence). Deletions cut 5 bases from V and 1 base from J, with 13 bases between. This CDR3 has 14 residues. The CDR3: CAWLTPLGTDTQYF. CDR3 in DNA: TGTGCCTGGCTAACCCCCCTGGGCACAGATACGCAGTATTTT.

The genes are TRBV5-6 and TRBJ1-3; 7 positions match TRBD1. Per the germline V gene, CDR1 is SGHDT and CDR2 is YYEEEE. After removal of 3 bases from V and 4 bases from J, the junction contained 7 bases not matched to a gene. The CDR3 contains 15 residues. CDR3 residues: CASSWGDSRGNTIYF. The CDR3 bases are TGTGCCAGCAGCTGGGGGGACAGTCGAGGAAACACCATATATTTT. Drawing the rest from reference TRBV5-6 and TRBJ1-3, the complete variable domain is DAGVTQSPTHLIKTRGQQVTLRCSPKSGHDTVSWYQQALGQGPQFIFQYYEEEERQRGNFPDRFSGHQFPNYSSELNVNALLLGDSALYLCASSWGDSRGNTIYFGEGSWLTVV.

The V gene is TRBV7-6, the J gene TRBJ2-7, with TRBD2 matching over 7 bases. The CDR3 consists of 15 residues. The junction had 8 bases not matched to a gene; V was cut back by 4 bases and J by 2 bases. Germline V gene lookup returns CDR1 SGHVS and CDR2 FNYEAQ. The CDR3, as DNA: TGTGCCAGCAGCTCAGGAACCGGGACTACCTACGAGCAGTACTTC. Residues: CASSSGTGTTYEQYF.

The chain links TRBV2 to TRBJ2-3; tentative D call: TRBD2 (6 bases). CDR1 SNHLY and CDR2 FYNNEI come from the germline V gene. There are 16 residues in the CDR3. The ends were cut back, 3 bases at V and 4 bases at J, with 17 bases in the middle. The CDR3 protein is CASSDGLLALPDTQYF. The CDR3 DNA reads TGTGCCAGCAGTGATGGACTACTCGCCCTCCCAGATACGCAGTATTTT.

This clone was counted only a few times. The chain uses TRBV5-4 and TRBJ2-1; D uncertain. Trimming took 0 bases from V and 9 from J, leaving 7 bases between them. The length of the CDR3 is 12 residues. From germline, CDR1 is SGHNT and CDR2 YYREEE (reference sequence). CDR3 loop: CASSLAYGEQFF. DNA of the CDR3: TGTGCCAGCAGCTTGGCCTACGGTGAGCAGTTCTTC. The full variable domain, its missing parts supplied by reference TRBV5-4 and TRBJ2-1, is ETGVTQSPTHLIKTRGQQVTLRCSSQSGHNTVSWYQQALGQGPQFIFQYYREEENGRGNFPPRFSGLQFPNYSSELNVNALELDDSALYLCASSLAYGEQFFGPGTRLTVL.

This clone was seen only once. The chain uses TRBV9 and TRBJ1-3; TRBD1 matches 7 bases. The CDR3 is 13 residues long. Germline V gene sequence: CDR1 SGDLS, CDR2 YYNGEE. V trimming: 3 bases; J trimming: 8 bases; junction bases outside the gene matches: 5. The CDR3 protein is CASSARQGDTIYF. For the CDR3, the DNA is TGTGCCAGCAGCGCCCGACAGGGAGACACCATATATTTT.

This clone is a singleton in its sample. The V gene is TRBV29-1, the J gene TRBJ1-3, with TRBD1 identical over 7 bases. This CDR3 has 12 amino acids. Losses at the gene ends were 7 bases for V and 2 bases for J; bases not matched to a gene: 2. CDR1 and CDR2 from the germline V gene are SQVTM and ANQGSEA. The CDR3 nucleotides are TGCAGCGGGGGGACAGCTGGAAACACCATATATTTT. Protein sequence: CSGGTAGNTIYF.